A selection of T cell receptor beta chains follows, all from one sample in a study of T cells in Graves' hyperthyroidism and ophthalmopathy. TCRdb analysed the multiplex PCR reads with MiXCR anew, one entry per CDR3 protein. The table includes about 770,000 distinct CDR3 sequences, 15% to 20% detected once. The sample consisted of blood. The receptor set was obtained from a woman aged 50 to 60 with Graves' hyperthyroidism that later progressed to Graves' ophthalmopathy. Both conserved end residues are part of each CDR3. The order of the fields is D gene, clone size, J gene, V gene, CDR3 protein, CDR3 DNA. A D gene is named only where the DNA matches it firmly. Where a row states a size, it is once, few, many or the class of an expanded clone; other rows omit it.

>.|few|TRBJ1-2|TRBV10-1
CASSESGSWRYTF
TGCGCCAGCAGTGAGTCTGGGTCATGGAGATACACCTTC
>.|many|TRBJ1-5|TRBV12-5
CASGLKGSDQPQHF
TGTGCTAGTGGTTTAAAGGGGTCCGATCAGCCCCAGCATTTT
>TRBD1|many|TRBJ2-1|TRBV5-4
CASSSRDRAFHEQFF
TGTGCCAGCAGCTCCCGGGACAGGGCTTTCCATGAGCAGTTCTTC
>.|.|TRBJ2-2|TRBV7-9
CASSSRGGDTGELFF
TGTGCCAGCAGTTCAAGGGGGGGCGACACCGGGGAGCTGTTTTTT
>.|many|TRBJ2-1|TRBV30
CAWRLGREQFF
TGTGCCTGGAGATTGGGGAGGGAGCAGTTCTTC
>.|many|TRBJ1-1|TRBV3-1
CASSQDPGIMNTEAFF
TGTGCCAGCAGCCAAGACCCAGGGATTATGAACACTGAAGCTTTCTTT
>TRBD1|.|TRBJ2-4|TRBV4-1
CASSQPGQGAAKNIQYF
TGCGCCAGCAGCCAACCTGGACAGGGGGCAGCCAAAAACATTCAGTACTTC
>TRBD2|.|TRBJ2-7|TRBV3-1
CASSQDLGLATYEQYF
TGTGCCAGCAGCCAAGATCTAGGACTAGCGACCTACGAGCAGTACTTC
>.|.|TRBJ2-3|TRBV2
CATLSADTQYF
TGTGCCACCTTAAGCGCAGATACGCAGTATTTT
>.|.|TRBJ1-2|TRBV20-1
CSARYNTRISGYGYTF
TGCAGTGCTAGATATAATACCAGGATCAGCGGCTATGGCTACACCTTC
>TRBD1|many|TRBJ1-1|TRBV3-1
CASRRTGANTEAFF
TGTGCCAGCAGGAGGACAGGAGCTAACACTGAAGCTTTCTTT
>.|few|TRBJ1-3|TRBV3-1
CASSQVSSGRYSGNTIYF
TGTGCCAGCAGCCAAGTATCTTCGGGCAGATACTCTGGAAACACCATATATTTT
>TRBD1|many|TRBJ1-6|TRBV30
CAWSVLGQGIAPLHF
TGTGCCTGGAGTGTACTCGGACAGGGCATTGCACCCCTCCACTTT
>.|many|TRBJ1-2|TRBV11-2
CASSLAGYYGYTF
TGTGCCAGCAGCTTAGCAGGATACTATGGCTACACCTTC
>.|few|TRBJ1-3|TRBV6-1
CASSPYSGAGNTIYF
TGTGCCAGCAGTCCCTATAGCGGGGCGGGAAACACCATATATTTT
>.|many|TRBJ2-5|TRBV12-3/TRBV12-4
CASSALRARETQYF
TGTGCCAGCAGTGCCTTAAGGGCGCGGGAGACCCAGTACTTC
>.|few|TRBJ2-1|TRBV6-2/TRBV6-3
CASSVSPGLVNEQFF
TGTGCCAGCAGTGTATCGCCAGGGTTGGTCAATGAGCAGTTCTTC
>.|few|TRBJ2-5|TRBV20-1
CSAEQLQGTQYF
TGCAGTGCCGAACAATTACAGGGAACCCAGTACTTC
>.|.|TRBJ1-5|TRBV6-5
CASSYSGQAGQPQHF
TGTGCCAGCAGTTACTCCGGGCAGGCAGGACAGCCCCAGCATTTT
>TRBD2|few|TRBJ2-1|TRBV5-5
CASSLEASGGLRQFF
TGTGCCAGCAGCTTGGAGGCTAGCGGGGGGTTAAGGCAGTTCTTC
>.|.|TRBJ1-2|TRBV7-9
CASSSGTF
TGTGCCAGCAGCTCCGGCACCTTC
>.|.|TRBJ1-2|TRBV6-5
CASSYSITNYGYTF
TGTGCCAGCAGTTACTCGATCACCAACTATGGCTACACCTTC
>.|many|TRBJ2-1|TRBV5-1
CASSLVGGSDNEQFF
TGCGCCAGCAGCTTGGTCGGGGGTTCGGACAATGAGCAGTTCTTC
>.|many|TRBJ1-2|TRBV5-1
CASSFGPRESYGYTF
TGCGCCAGCAGCTTCGGGCCGAGGGAATCCTATGGCTACACCTTC
>.|few|TRBJ1-5|TRBV7-9
CASSLGQAEHQPQHF
TGTGCCAGCAGCTTAGGCCAGGCGGAGCATCAGCCCCAGCATTTT
>TRBD1|few|TRBJ1-1|TRBV7-9
CASSPPGQGAENTEAFF
TGTGCCAGCAGCCCACCGGGACAGGGGGCGGAGAACACTGAAGCTTTCTTT
>TRBD1|.|TRBJ2-7|TRBV27
CASSPRGTGNYEQYF
TGTGCCAGCAGCCCCCGCGGGACAGGTAACTACGAGCAGTACTTC
>TRBD2|many|TRBJ2-3|TRBV5-1
CASSSLAGGRADTQYF
TGCGCCAGCAGCTCGTTAGCGGGGGGACGGGCAGATACGCAGTATTTT
>.|few|TRBJ2-2|TRBV5-4
CASTVRRGPSNTGELFF
TGTGCCAGCACCGTGCGCCGGGGGCCCTCGAACACCGGGGAGCTGTTTTTT
>.|many|TRBJ1-1|TRBV12-3/TRBV12-4
CASSFAGRGTEAFF
TGTGCCAGCAGTTTTGCGGGGAGGGGCACTGAAGCTTTCTTT
>TRBD1|few|TRBJ2-2|TRBV7-3
CASSFQTGATTGELFF
TGTGCCAGCAGCTTCCAGACAGGGGCAACTACCGGGGAGCTGTTTTTT
>.|many|TRBJ1-2|TRBV12-5
CASGLEGSAGYGYTF
TGTGCTAGTGGTTTGGAGGGCAGCGCCGGCTATGGCTACACCTTC
>.|.|TRBJ2-1|TRBV3-1
CASSHSQDWRGGYNEQFF
TGTGCCAGCAGCCATTCTCAAGACTGGAGAGGGGGCTACAATGAGCAGTTCTTC
>.|.|TRBJ2-5|TRBV6-2/TRBV6-3
CASSGIRVETQYF
TGTGCCAGCAGTGGTATCCGGGTAGAGACCCAGTACTTC
>.|many|TRBJ2-1|TRBV5-1
CASSRGDSPYNEQFF
TGCGCCAGCAGCCGGGGGGACAGCCCCTACAATGAGCAGTTCTTC
>.|.|TRBJ2-1|TRBV30
CAWSEGGGLFF
TGTGCCTGGTCCGAGGGGGGGGGCTTGTTCTTC
>.|few|TRBJ1-1|TRBV9
CASSVGRGDTEAFF
TGTGCCAGCAGCGTAGGGAGGGGGGACACTGAAGCTTTCTTT
>.|.|TRBJ1-2|TRBV7-6
CASSLGDNANYGYTF
TGTGCCAGCAGCTTAGGGGACAACGCCAACTATGGCTACACCTTC
>.|many|TRBJ2-1|TRBV12-3/TRBV12-4
CASSLSDRSSYNEQFF
TGTGCCAGCAGTTTATCAGACAGGAGCTCCTACAATGAGCAGTTCTTC
>.|many|TRBJ1-2|TRBV4-1
CASSQEGRAYGYTF
TGCGCCAGCAGCCAAGAGGGACGAGCTTATGGCTACACCTTC
>TRBD1|many|TRBJ1-2|TRBV2
CASTWSSGQGFRYTF
TGTGCCAGCACGTGGAGCTCGGGACAGGGTTTTCGCTACACCTTC
>.|.|TRBJ1-5|TRBV6-1
CASMGIQPQHF
TGTGCCAGCATGGGGATTCAGCCCCAGCATTTT
>TRBD1|.|TRBJ1-6|TRBV6-2/TRBV6-3
CASNPTGGYNSPLHF
TGTGCCAGCAACCCGACAGGGGGTTATAATTCACCCCTCCACTTT
>.|many|TRBJ2-2|TRBV20-1
CSAKVVNTGELFF
TGCAGTGCTAAGGTCGTTAACACCGGGGAGCTGTTTTTT
>.|few|TRBJ2-1|TRBV5-1
CASSSDAYNEQFF
TGCGCCAGCAGCTCGGACGCCTACAATGAGCAGTTCTTC
>TRBD1|.|TRBJ1-5|TRBV19
CASSKTGRNQPQHF
TGTGCCAGTAGTAAGACAGGGCGAAATCAGCCCCAGCATTTT
>.|few|TRBJ1-3|TRBV20-1
CSARSRGGGHTIYF
TGCAGTGCTAGATCAAGGGGGGGGGGACACACCATATATTTT
>TRBD1|once|TRBJ2-2|TRBV7-3
CASRTQDRGHTGELFF
TGTGCCAGCAGGACTCAGGACAGGGGGCATACCGGGGAGCTGTTTTTT
>TRBD1|many|TRBJ1-2|TRBV5-5
CASSATTGEDGYTF
TGTGCCAGCAGCGCCACGACAGGGGAGGATGGCTACACCTTC
>.|.|TRBJ1-2|TRBV27
CASSGGQINYGYTF
TGTGCCAGCAGTGGAGGACAGATAAACTATGGCTACACCTTC
>.|once|TRBJ1-1|TRBV6-5
CASSYEGVTEAFF
TGTGCCAGCAGTTACGAGGGGGTTACTGAAGCTTTCTTT